This entry lists 18 T cell receptor beta chains sequenced from one sample in a study of blood T cell repertoires in COVID-19. Using immunoSEQ multiplex PCR, the repertoire was profiled, and TCRdb retains in-frame clones only, with some absent. The data show 250,000 to 300,000 clones, 88% seen once. The sample was PBMCs or T cells enriched from blood (not recorded which). Every receptor here comes from a woman aged 55-69 years in a cohort exposed to, infected with or recovered from COVID-19 (not recorded which).

CDR3 DNA sequence: TGTGCCAGCACCCCTCCGGGGGGGGATTCCTACGAGCAGTACTTC. It specifies CASTPPGGDSYEQYF. The gene calls are TRBV21-1 and TRBJ2-7; the table assigns TRBD2, which was not confirmed against the DNA. TRBV21-1 is described as a pseudogene. There are 15 residues in the CDR3.

V and J are TRBV6-5 and TRBJ2-1; D might be TRBD2 (6 bases). The CDR3 extends over 11 amino acids. V gave up 2 bases and J gave up 11 bases, with 7 bases separating them. The V gene's germline CDR1 is MNHEY and CDR2 SVGAGI. The CDR3 DNA follows: TGTGCCAGCAGTTACGGGACTCAGCAGTTCTTC. Translation gives CASSYGTQQFF.

This chain uses TRBV6-5 with TRBJ2-7, with D perhaps matching TRBD1 (5 bases). The V gene lost 6 bases and the J gene lost 7 bases, with 16 bases spanning the gap. Germline CDR1 MNHEY, CDR2 SVGAGI. The CDR3 sequence is 13 residues long. CDR3 sequence: CASRIGAVREQYF. For the CDR3, the DNA is TGTGCCAGCAGAATAGGGGCGGTACGAGAGCAGTACTTC.

The rearrangement links TRBV6-5 to TRBJ2-2; TRBD1 might be the D (6 bases). CDR1 is MNHEY, CDR2 SVGAGI, per germline. This CDR3 comprises 14 residues. Trimming left V 7 bases short and J 6 bases short, with 15 bases between. The CDR3 DNA follows: TGTGCCAGCATGGGCAGGGGTCGGGCCGGGGAGCTGTTTTTT. This codes for CASMGRGRAGELFF.

The chain recombines TRBV7-6 with TRBJ1-4; 11 positions agree with TRBD1. Germline loops: CDR1 SGHVS, CDR2 FNYEAQ. Trimming took 5 bases from V and 13 from J; bases not matched to a gene: 12. The CDR3 totals 15 residues. The CDR3 coding sequence is TGTGCCAGCAGCGCAACCGGGACAGGGGGTCGGGCACTGTTTTTT. This encodes CASSATGTGGRALFF. Based on the CDR3 plus reference TRBV7-6 and TRBJ1-4, the full variable domain is GAGVSQSPRYKVTKRGQDVALRCDPISGHVSLYWYRQALGQGPEFLTYFNYEAQQDKSGLPNDRFSAERPEGSISTLTIQRTEQRDSAMYRCASSATGTGGRALFFGSGTQLSVL.

The V call is TRBV2, the J call TRBJ1-1; 7 bases match TRBD1. The CDR3 sequence is 13 residues long. J gave up 5 bases and V 8 bases, and 8 bases lay outside the gene matches. CDR1 SNHLY and CDR2 FYNNEI come from the germline V gene. The CDR3 is CASRDSLLTEAFF. The DNA for the CDR3 is TGTGCCAGCCGGGACAGCCTTTTGACTGAAGCTTTCTTT.

The rearrangement links TRBV4-2 to TRBJ2-6; no clear D. Germline loops: CDR1 LGHNA, CDR2 YNFKEQ. V lost 4 bases and J lost 0, with 7 bases in between. There are 15 residues in the CDR3. CDR3 DNA sequence: TGTGCCAGCAGCCTTTATAGCTCTGGGGCCAACGTCCTGACTTTC. Residues: CASSLYSSGANVLTF.

The chain recombines TRBV24-1 with TRBJ2-3; 11 bases are shared with TRBD2. The CDR3 has 15 amino acids. The V segment lost 3 bases and the J segment 4 bases; nucleotides outside the gene matches: 2. The germline gives CDR1 KGHDR, CDR2 SFDVKD. CDR3 nucleotides: TGTGCCACCAGTGATCTAGCGGGAGGCTCAGATACGCAGTATTTT. As protein: CATSDLAGGSDTQYF.

This chain joins TRBV15 and TRBJ2-1; D ambiguous. CDR1 and CDR2 (germline): LNHNV, YYDKDF (reference sequence). The V end lost 3 bases, the J end lost 6 bases, and 3 bases lay between the germline ends. The CDR3 consists of 11 residues. CDR3 DNA: TGTGCCACCAGCAGCTTCAATGAGCAGTTCTTC. As protein: CATSSFNEQFF.

This chain uses TRBV2 with TRBJ2-7, with no clear D. The V end was cut by 0 bases, the J end by 11 bases, with 8 bases between. In germline, CDR1 is SNHLY, CDR2 FYNNEI. The CDR3 has 11 amino acids. This CDR3 is CASSEAQLKYF. The CDR3 bases are TGTGCCAGCAGTGAAGCACAGCTCAAGTACTTC.

The chain uses TRBV7-8 and TRBJ2-6; D is unresolved. The CDR3 consists of 15 residues. Germline loops: CDR1 SGHVS, CDR2 FQNEAQ. V was pared by 5 bases and J by 0 bases, with 8 bases between. CDR3 bases: TGTGCCAGCAGCCTTGGCCGCTCTGGGGCCAACGTCCTGACTTTC. Protein product: CASSLGRSGANVLTF.

The genes are TRBV7-9 and TRBJ2-1; TRBD1 matches at 7 bases. The junction had 15 bases not matched to a gene; V was cut back by 5 bases and J by 8 bases. The CDR3 spans 16 residues. From germline, CDR1 is SEHNR and CDR2 FQNEAQ (reference sequence). CDR3 sequence (DNA): TGTGCCAGCAGCCCTAGTAGGCCTCAGGGGGTTCATGAGCAGTTCTTC. Amino acids: CASSPSRPQGVHEQFF.

The CDR3 here is CASSLAPSGSSTDTQYF. The CDR3 DNA sequence: TGTGCCAGCAGCTTGGCCCCTAGCGGGAGTAGCACAGATACGCAGTATTTT. V usage is TRBV5-4 and J usage is TRBJ2-3, with 10 bases fitting TRBD2. The CDR3 covers 17 residues. Germline loops: CDR1 SGHNT, CDR2 YYREEE (reference sequence). The V and J ends lost 0 bases and 0 bases, in that order; junction bases with no gene match: 4.

This chain joins TRBV3-1 (or the pseudogene TRBV3-2) and TRBJ2-7; TRBD1 matches 7 bases. The CDR3 extends over 13 amino acids. Looked up from germline, CDR1 is LGHDT and CDR2 is YNNKEL (reference sequence). Trimming cost V 4 bases and J 3 bases; bases outside gene matches: 3. The CDR3 spells CASSRRGRYEQYF. Here the CDR3 DNA reads TGTGCCAGCAGCCGAAGGGGGCGCTACGAGCAGTACTTC.

This sequence joins TRBV9 and TRBJ1-6, with 7 bases aligning to TRBD1. V lost 3 bases to trimming and J lost 8 bases; unmatched junction nucleotides: 5. Germline loops: CDR1 SGDLS, CDR2 YYNGEE. The CDR3 spans 14 residues. Here the CDR3 DNA reads TGTGCCAGCAGCGCTGGACAGGTCTATTCACCCCTCCACTTT. It specifies CASSAGQVYSPLHF.

V usage is TRBV9 and J usage is TRBJ1-2; D unclear. The germline V gene has CDR1 SGDLS and CDR2 YYNGEE. The CDR3 has 14 residues. Deletions cut 0 bases from V and 0 bases from J, with 6 bases between. DNA for the CDR3: TGTGCCAGCAGCGTAGACATGGCTAACTATGGCTACACCTTC. Translated: CASSVDMANYGYTF.

In this sample, this clone turned up once. The chain carries TRBV5-1 and TRBJ1-5; D uncertain. Germline CDR1 reads SGHRS; CDR2 reads YFSETQ. V lost 0 bases and J lost 3, with 4 bases in between. The CDR3 contains 13 residues. The CDR3 bases are TGCGCCAGCAGCTTGGCTCCCAATCAGCCCCAGCATTTT. This codes for CASSLAPNQPQHF.

The chain has TRBV7-8 and TRBJ2-7; 9 nucleotides agree with TRBD1. CDR1 is SGHVS and CDR2 is FQNEAQ in the germline V gene. The CDR3 length is 16 residues. J lost 2 bases, V lost 5 bases, and 10 bases had no gene match. This chain's CDR3 is CASSLQQGAGPYEQYF. The CDR3 DNA is TGTGCCAGCAGCCTACAACAGGGGGCAGGACCCTACGAGCAGTACTTC.